These T cell receptor beta chains were read from a single sample in a study of Tregs in tolerant kidney transplant recipients. Libraries were prepared by immunoSEQ multiplex PCR; TCRdb keeps only in-frame clonotypes and omits some of them. The sample includes around 75,000 clones, less than 90% of them seen just once. This specimen was CD4+ T cells from blood, taken before the transplant. The origin of the receptors is a human donor who received a combined kidney and bone marrow transplant. Both conserved end residues are trimmed from each CDR3.

V gene | CDR3 protein
TRBV7-8 | ASSLGGDGNQPQH
TRBV9 | ASSVKPSGVYNEQF
TRBV27 | ASSHLAIAGGPYNEQF
TRBV9 | ASSPPGTASYEQY
TRBV4-2 | ASSQGLGGGGGNTIY
TRBV18 | ASSSTTGGGYMNTEAF
TRBV20-1 | SASVVEQY
TRBV27 | ASSLGRTAANAEAF
TRBV27 | ASSSGDGADEQY
TRBV5-1 | ASSLDSGSPKGGTQY
TRBV7-3 | ASSTGTDTGELF
TRBV28 | ASIPPSGSYEQY
TRBV28 | ASSFRAYEQY
TRBV28 | ASSPRDRPSYEQY
TRBV11-2 | ASSQYRGNNTEAF
TRBV6-4 | ASSDSLGGTGLGGYT
TRBV4-1 | ASSQEPLPGRETQY
TRBV19 | ASSIPGVPQH
TRBV5-1 | ASALGLAEYNEQF